Each of the 21 T cell receptor beta chains below was sequenced from the same sample in a study of Ad26.COV2.S vaccination and SARS-CoV-2 variants. Documented treatment: about 20 received Ad26.COV2.S at low or high dose, single or two shots; about 5 received placebo; per-sample allocation not given. All samples were drawn on day 63, counting from the first vaccine or placebo injection. Some clones are missing from TCRdb's copy, which holds only in-frame ones; the method was immunoSEQ multiplex PCR. Of over 250,000 clones listed, 70% to 90% are singletons. Sequenced material: peripheral blood, taken in a trial of Ad26.COV2.S vaccine versus placebo. These receptors all come from a person between 18 and 65 years old who received the Ad26.COV2.S COVID-19 vaccine or a placebo.

The CDR3 DNA follows: TGTGCCATCAATTCACAGGGGGCCGATTATGGCTACACCTTC. Translated, it gives CAINSQGADYGYTF. The genes are TRBV10-3 and TRBJ1-2, with 9 bases that match TRBD1. Germline CDR1 is ENHRY and CDR2 is SYGVKD. V lost 7 bases, J lost 5 bases, and 8 bases stayed unmatched. This CDR3 contains 14 residues.

The J gene is TRBJ2-7, the V gene TRBV5-1; TRBD2 aligns across 9 bases. CDR3 length: 15 residues. V was clipped by 4 bases and J by 0 bases; unmatched bases: 5. Per the germline V gene, CDR1 is SGHRS and CDR2 is YFSETQ. The chain's CDR3 is CASSALAGSSYEQYF. The CDR3 nucleotides are TGCGCCAGCAGCGCCCTAGCGGGAAGCTCCTACGAGCAGTACTTC.

This chain joins TRBV6-1 and TRBJ1-6, with unresolved D. V was pared by 0 bases and J by 2 bases, with 5 bases between. Germline V gene data show CDR1 as MNHNS and CDR2 as SASEGT. The CDR3 totals 15 residues. The DNA of the CDR3 is TGTGCCAGCAGTGAAGCGCAGCCCTATAATTCACCCCTCCACTTT. Translated, it gives CASSEAQPYNSPLHF.

The rearrangement links TRBV6-5 to TRBJ1-1, with D unresolved. The germline V and J ends were trimmed by 2 bases and 1 base, with 5 bases remaining between them. Germline CDR1 is MNHEY and CDR2 is SVGAGI. The CDR3 length is 13 residues. CDR3 in amino acids: CASSYAGNTEAFF. CDR3 in DNA: TGTGCCAGCAGTTACGCAGGGAACACTGAAGCTTTCTTT.

The V call is TRBV7-6, the J call TRBJ1-1; D ambiguous. The V gene's germline CDR1 is SGHVS and CDR2 FNYEAQ. The germline V and J ends were trimmed by 2 bases and 2 bases, with 12 bases remaining between them. The CDR3 length is 15 residues. The CDR3, as DNA: TGTGCCAGCAGCTTAAACTGGGGAAGAAACACTGAAGCTTTCTTT. Amino acid sequence: CASSLNWGRNTEAFF. Filled out from reference TRBV7-6 and TRBJ1-1, the complete variable domain reads GAGVSQSPRYKVTKRGQDVALRCDPISGHVSLYWYRQALGQGPEFLTYFNYEAQQDKSGLPNDRFSAERPEGSISTLTIQRTEQRDSAMYRCASSLNWGRNTEAFFGQGTRLTVV.

The chain couples TRBV5-6 to TRBJ1-6; D perhaps matches TRBD1 (6 bases). The V and J ends lost 5 bases and 13 bases respectively, with 16 bases between them. The CDR3 consists of 13 residues. Germline loops: CDR1 SGHDT, CDR2 YYEEEE. The CDR3 DNA reads TGTGCCAGCAGTAGCCACAGGGTGTCTCCCCTCCACTTT. Translated, it gives CASSSHRVSPLHF.

V usage is TRBV7-8 and J usage is TRBJ1-1, with D unresolved. CDR3 length: 13 amino acids. In germline, CDR1 is SGHVS, CDR2 FQNEAQ. Trimming took 8 bases from V and 5 from J, leaving 15 bases between them. In nucleotides, the CDR3 is TGTGCCAGCCACCTTGGAGGATTAACTGAAGCTTTCTTT. It encodes CASHLGGLTEAFF.

V and J are TRBV5-1 and TRBJ2-1, with 12 bases identical to TRBD1. The CDR3 extends over 17 amino acids. Germline assignment: CDR1 SGHRS and CDR2 YFSETQ. V was pared by 1 base and J by 4 bases, with 6 bases of the junction left unmatched. This chain's CDR3 is CASSLLGDRGPYNEQFF. The CDR3 nucleotides are TGCGCCAGCAGCTTGTTAGGGGACAGGGGGCCGTACAATGAGCAGTTCTTC.

This clone came up a few times. The chain carries TRBV7-9 and TRBJ2-7; D tentatively reads TRBD1 or TRBD2 (6 bases each). This CDR3 is built from 15 residues. In germline, CDR1 is SEHNR, CDR2 FQNEAQ (reference sequence). V gave up 1 base and J gave up 5 bases, with 15 bases separating them. The CDR3 DNA reads as TGTGCCAGCAGCTTAGTGGAGGGCAGGGGCCACGAGCAGTACTTC. It is translated as CASSLVEGRGHEQYF.

V and J are TRBV5-1 and TRBJ1-4; D not certain. Germline V gene data show CDR1 as SGHRS and CDR2 as YFSETQ. This CDR3 contains 16 residues. The V end was cut by 0 bases, the J end by 5 bases, with 14 bases between. Here the CDR3 reads CASSLGFQSRNEKLFF. CDR3 coding DNA: TGCGCCAGCAGCTTGGGTTTTCAGTCAAGAAATGAAAAACTGTTTTTT.

V and J are TRBV30 and TRBJ2-7; possibly TRBD1 for D (6 bases). Looked up from germline, CDR1 is GTSNPN and CDR2 is SVGIG (reference sequence). The CDR3 totals 18 residues. V lost 3 bases to trimming and J lost 7 bases, with 31 bases between them. The CDR3 nucleotides are TGTGCCTGGAGCCCCGCAAACCGAGACAGGTCCCCTCAGGGGGAGCAGTACTTC. Translating it yields CAWSPANRDRSPQGEQYF.

The sample holds one count of this clone. The CDR3 here is CASSQGQGLLYYGYTF. CDR3 coding DNA: TGTGCCAGCTCGCAAGGACAGGGTCTACTATACTATGGCTACACCTTC. The chain employs TRBV18 and TRBJ1-2, with 8 nucleotides matching TRBD1. The CDR3 loop spans 16 amino acids. With V trimmed by 6 bases and J by 3 bases, 12 bases remained unmatched. The germline CDR1 and CDR2 sequences are KGHSH and LQKENI.

This clone has a single count. The V gene is TRBV6-1, the J gene TRBJ1-2; D is perhaps TRBD1 (6 bases). The CDR3 loop spans 15 amino acids. Trimming took off 1 base at V and 4 bases at J, with 13 bases between the two ends. CDR1 is MNHNS, CDR2 SASEGT, per germline. The CDR3 nucleotides are TGTGCCAGCAGTGAAGGCTGGGGGCGGGGCTATGGCTACACCTTC. It yields the protein CASSEGWGRGYGYTF.

The genes are TRBV18 and TRBJ2-1; D ambiguous. Trimming pared 2 bases from V and 6 bases from J, leaving 8 bases between. Per the germline V gene, CDR1 is KGHSH and CDR2 is LQKENI. The CDR3 length is 13 residues. This chain's CDR3 is CASSPDGANEQFF. In DNA, the CDR3 is TGTGCCAGCTCACCAGACGGTGCCAATGAGCAGTTCTTC.

J is TRBJ1-1 and V is TRBV4-3; tentatively, D is TRBD1 (5 bases). Trimming shortened V by 4 bases and J by 3 bases, and 12 bases separated the two germline ends. Germline V lookup: CDR1 LGHNA, CDR2 YSLEER. The CDR3 totals 14 residues. CDR3 region: CASSPRWGHTEAFF. The CDR3 nucleotides are TGCGCCAGCAGCCCCCGATGGGGCCACACTGAAGCTTTCTTT.

The chain carries TRBV18 and TRBJ1-2; D is unclear. CDR1 is KGHSH, CDR2 LQKENI, per germline. V was cut by 2 bases and J by 4 bases, with 8 bases left in between. This CDR3 region has 13 residues. CDR3 sequence: CASSPRQAYGYTF. The CDR3 DNA reads as TGTGCCAGCTCACCAAGGCAGGCCTATGGCTACACCTTC.

This rearrangement joins TRBV5-4 to TRBJ2-7, with 9 bases identical to TRBD1. Germline assignment: CDR1 SGHNT and CDR2 YYREEE (reference sequence). The CDR3 runs to 15 residues. V lost 0 bases to trimming and J lost 6 bases; unmatched junction nucleotides: 7. CDR3 residues: CASSLDGTGKREQYF. Here the CDR3 DNA reads TGTGCCAGCAGCTTGGACGGGACAGGGAAACGCGAGCAGTACTTC. Full variable domain (outside the CDR3, taken from reference TRBV5-4 and TRBJ2-7): ETGVTQSPTHLIKTRGQQVTLRCSSQSGHNTVSWYQQALGQGPQFIFQYYREEENGRGNFPPRFSGLQFPNYSSELNVNALELDDSALYLCASSLDGTGKREQYFGPGTRLTVT.

The chain has TRBV11-2 and TRBJ1-6, with D tentatively TRBD1 (6 bases). V dropped 1 base and J dropped 7 bases, with 14 bases sitting between them. The CDR3 is made up of 16 amino acids. CDR1 SGHAT and CDR2 FQNNGV come from the germline V gene. CDR3 DNA: TGTGCCAGCAGCTTAGGGAGGGGGAATGTAAATTCACCCCTCCACTTT. This sequence encodes CASSLGRGNVNSPLHF.

Turning to this clone: Other DNA sequences in this specimen translate into the identical CDR3. The gene calls are TRBV7-2 and TRBJ2-7; D is undetermined. There are 11 residues in the CDR3. The germline CDR1 and CDR2 sequences are SGHTA and FQGNSA. Trimming left V 3 bases short and J 4 bases short, with 4 bases between. CDR3 nucleotide sequence: TGTGCCAGCAGCTTGAGGTACGAGCAGTACTTC. Protein product: CASSLRYEQYF.

The chain couples TRBV3-1 (or the pseudogene TRBV3-2) to TRBJ2-7, with 7 positions matching TRBD2. The ends lost 4 bases at V and 1 base at J; junction bases unmatched: 4. Germline V lookup: CDR1 LGHDT, CDR2 YNNKEL (reference sequence). The CDR3 extends over 14 amino acids. The DNA of the CDR3 is TGTGCCAGCAGCCTCGGAGCGGGATCCTACGAGCAGTACTTC. It yields the protein CASSLGAGSYEQYF.

The chain is built from TRBV28 and TRBJ1-2; 7 positions match TRBD1. The CDR3 contains 14 residues. The V gene end was trimmed by 8 bases and the J gene end by 2 bases; junction bases not matched to a gene: 8. Germline CDR1 reads MDHEN; CDR2 reads SYDVKM. The CDR3 DNA sequence: TGTGCCAGCGAAACACAACAGGGGAACTATGGCTACACCTTC. This translates into CASETQQGNYGYTF.